This TCR beta chain came from a study of blood T cell repertoires in COVID-19. Study-level information: The United States, Italy and Spain were the sources of the acute and convalescent COVID-19 samples.

Here immunoSEQ multiplex PCR was the method, and the copy in TCRdb shows in-frame clones only, minus some. The table lists 110,000 to 150,000 clones, approximately 90% of them singletons. This CDR3 contains 15 residues. V lost 2 bases to trimming and J lost 2 bases, with 13 bases between them. Germline V gene sequence: CDR1 MNHEY, CDR2 SMNVEV (reference sequence). The chain uses TRBV27 and TRBJ2-7, with D tentatively TRBD1 (6 bases). What was sequenced was peripheral blood. This clonotype was obtained from a man between 60 and 75 years old with active or convalescent COVID-19. CDR3 sequence reads: CASSLDPGQTYEQYF. DNA for the CDR3: TGTGCCAGCAGTTTAGACCCGGGACAAACCTACGAGCAGTACTTC.